The T cell receptor beta chain under discussion was sequenced for a study of T cell responses to AZD1222 COVID-19 vaccine. Data came from immunoSEQ multiplex PCR; TCRdb stores just in-frame clones and leaves some out. This table has about 120,000 clones, 92% appearing once. General observations from the study: Reports indicate that nearly half of spike-specific TCRs are directed at unmutated variant regions. Recipients of two AZD1222 doses showed rising Spike-specific TCR breadth and depth.

There are 13 residues in the CDR3. V was pared by 5 bases and J by 3 bases, with 11 bases between. The V gene's germline CDR1 is SGHVS and CDR2 FNYEAQ. Regarding this clone: Antigen: not known.

This receptor was obtained from an adult in good health. The sample consisted of peripheral blood, taken on day 0 of AZD1222 vaccination. The V gene is TRBV7-6, the J gene TRBJ2-7; D ambiguous. CDR3 coding DNA: TGTGCCAGCAGCAATCAGGACGGCTACGAGCAGTACTTC. Translated, it gives CASSNQDGYEQYF.